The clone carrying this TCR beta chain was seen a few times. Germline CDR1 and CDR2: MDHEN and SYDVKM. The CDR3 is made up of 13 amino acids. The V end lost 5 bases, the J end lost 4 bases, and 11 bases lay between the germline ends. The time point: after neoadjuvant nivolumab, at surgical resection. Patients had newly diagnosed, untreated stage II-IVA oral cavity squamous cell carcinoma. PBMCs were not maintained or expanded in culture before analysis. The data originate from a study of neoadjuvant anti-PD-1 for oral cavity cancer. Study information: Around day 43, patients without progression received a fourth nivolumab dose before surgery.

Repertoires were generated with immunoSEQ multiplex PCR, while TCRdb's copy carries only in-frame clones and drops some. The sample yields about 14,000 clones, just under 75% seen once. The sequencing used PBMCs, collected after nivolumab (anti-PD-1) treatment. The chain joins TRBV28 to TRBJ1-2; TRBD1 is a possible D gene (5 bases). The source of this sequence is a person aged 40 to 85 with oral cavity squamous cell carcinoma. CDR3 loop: CASSLGRIYGYTF. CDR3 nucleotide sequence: TGTGCCAGCAGTCTGGGACGGATCTATGGCTACACCTTC.